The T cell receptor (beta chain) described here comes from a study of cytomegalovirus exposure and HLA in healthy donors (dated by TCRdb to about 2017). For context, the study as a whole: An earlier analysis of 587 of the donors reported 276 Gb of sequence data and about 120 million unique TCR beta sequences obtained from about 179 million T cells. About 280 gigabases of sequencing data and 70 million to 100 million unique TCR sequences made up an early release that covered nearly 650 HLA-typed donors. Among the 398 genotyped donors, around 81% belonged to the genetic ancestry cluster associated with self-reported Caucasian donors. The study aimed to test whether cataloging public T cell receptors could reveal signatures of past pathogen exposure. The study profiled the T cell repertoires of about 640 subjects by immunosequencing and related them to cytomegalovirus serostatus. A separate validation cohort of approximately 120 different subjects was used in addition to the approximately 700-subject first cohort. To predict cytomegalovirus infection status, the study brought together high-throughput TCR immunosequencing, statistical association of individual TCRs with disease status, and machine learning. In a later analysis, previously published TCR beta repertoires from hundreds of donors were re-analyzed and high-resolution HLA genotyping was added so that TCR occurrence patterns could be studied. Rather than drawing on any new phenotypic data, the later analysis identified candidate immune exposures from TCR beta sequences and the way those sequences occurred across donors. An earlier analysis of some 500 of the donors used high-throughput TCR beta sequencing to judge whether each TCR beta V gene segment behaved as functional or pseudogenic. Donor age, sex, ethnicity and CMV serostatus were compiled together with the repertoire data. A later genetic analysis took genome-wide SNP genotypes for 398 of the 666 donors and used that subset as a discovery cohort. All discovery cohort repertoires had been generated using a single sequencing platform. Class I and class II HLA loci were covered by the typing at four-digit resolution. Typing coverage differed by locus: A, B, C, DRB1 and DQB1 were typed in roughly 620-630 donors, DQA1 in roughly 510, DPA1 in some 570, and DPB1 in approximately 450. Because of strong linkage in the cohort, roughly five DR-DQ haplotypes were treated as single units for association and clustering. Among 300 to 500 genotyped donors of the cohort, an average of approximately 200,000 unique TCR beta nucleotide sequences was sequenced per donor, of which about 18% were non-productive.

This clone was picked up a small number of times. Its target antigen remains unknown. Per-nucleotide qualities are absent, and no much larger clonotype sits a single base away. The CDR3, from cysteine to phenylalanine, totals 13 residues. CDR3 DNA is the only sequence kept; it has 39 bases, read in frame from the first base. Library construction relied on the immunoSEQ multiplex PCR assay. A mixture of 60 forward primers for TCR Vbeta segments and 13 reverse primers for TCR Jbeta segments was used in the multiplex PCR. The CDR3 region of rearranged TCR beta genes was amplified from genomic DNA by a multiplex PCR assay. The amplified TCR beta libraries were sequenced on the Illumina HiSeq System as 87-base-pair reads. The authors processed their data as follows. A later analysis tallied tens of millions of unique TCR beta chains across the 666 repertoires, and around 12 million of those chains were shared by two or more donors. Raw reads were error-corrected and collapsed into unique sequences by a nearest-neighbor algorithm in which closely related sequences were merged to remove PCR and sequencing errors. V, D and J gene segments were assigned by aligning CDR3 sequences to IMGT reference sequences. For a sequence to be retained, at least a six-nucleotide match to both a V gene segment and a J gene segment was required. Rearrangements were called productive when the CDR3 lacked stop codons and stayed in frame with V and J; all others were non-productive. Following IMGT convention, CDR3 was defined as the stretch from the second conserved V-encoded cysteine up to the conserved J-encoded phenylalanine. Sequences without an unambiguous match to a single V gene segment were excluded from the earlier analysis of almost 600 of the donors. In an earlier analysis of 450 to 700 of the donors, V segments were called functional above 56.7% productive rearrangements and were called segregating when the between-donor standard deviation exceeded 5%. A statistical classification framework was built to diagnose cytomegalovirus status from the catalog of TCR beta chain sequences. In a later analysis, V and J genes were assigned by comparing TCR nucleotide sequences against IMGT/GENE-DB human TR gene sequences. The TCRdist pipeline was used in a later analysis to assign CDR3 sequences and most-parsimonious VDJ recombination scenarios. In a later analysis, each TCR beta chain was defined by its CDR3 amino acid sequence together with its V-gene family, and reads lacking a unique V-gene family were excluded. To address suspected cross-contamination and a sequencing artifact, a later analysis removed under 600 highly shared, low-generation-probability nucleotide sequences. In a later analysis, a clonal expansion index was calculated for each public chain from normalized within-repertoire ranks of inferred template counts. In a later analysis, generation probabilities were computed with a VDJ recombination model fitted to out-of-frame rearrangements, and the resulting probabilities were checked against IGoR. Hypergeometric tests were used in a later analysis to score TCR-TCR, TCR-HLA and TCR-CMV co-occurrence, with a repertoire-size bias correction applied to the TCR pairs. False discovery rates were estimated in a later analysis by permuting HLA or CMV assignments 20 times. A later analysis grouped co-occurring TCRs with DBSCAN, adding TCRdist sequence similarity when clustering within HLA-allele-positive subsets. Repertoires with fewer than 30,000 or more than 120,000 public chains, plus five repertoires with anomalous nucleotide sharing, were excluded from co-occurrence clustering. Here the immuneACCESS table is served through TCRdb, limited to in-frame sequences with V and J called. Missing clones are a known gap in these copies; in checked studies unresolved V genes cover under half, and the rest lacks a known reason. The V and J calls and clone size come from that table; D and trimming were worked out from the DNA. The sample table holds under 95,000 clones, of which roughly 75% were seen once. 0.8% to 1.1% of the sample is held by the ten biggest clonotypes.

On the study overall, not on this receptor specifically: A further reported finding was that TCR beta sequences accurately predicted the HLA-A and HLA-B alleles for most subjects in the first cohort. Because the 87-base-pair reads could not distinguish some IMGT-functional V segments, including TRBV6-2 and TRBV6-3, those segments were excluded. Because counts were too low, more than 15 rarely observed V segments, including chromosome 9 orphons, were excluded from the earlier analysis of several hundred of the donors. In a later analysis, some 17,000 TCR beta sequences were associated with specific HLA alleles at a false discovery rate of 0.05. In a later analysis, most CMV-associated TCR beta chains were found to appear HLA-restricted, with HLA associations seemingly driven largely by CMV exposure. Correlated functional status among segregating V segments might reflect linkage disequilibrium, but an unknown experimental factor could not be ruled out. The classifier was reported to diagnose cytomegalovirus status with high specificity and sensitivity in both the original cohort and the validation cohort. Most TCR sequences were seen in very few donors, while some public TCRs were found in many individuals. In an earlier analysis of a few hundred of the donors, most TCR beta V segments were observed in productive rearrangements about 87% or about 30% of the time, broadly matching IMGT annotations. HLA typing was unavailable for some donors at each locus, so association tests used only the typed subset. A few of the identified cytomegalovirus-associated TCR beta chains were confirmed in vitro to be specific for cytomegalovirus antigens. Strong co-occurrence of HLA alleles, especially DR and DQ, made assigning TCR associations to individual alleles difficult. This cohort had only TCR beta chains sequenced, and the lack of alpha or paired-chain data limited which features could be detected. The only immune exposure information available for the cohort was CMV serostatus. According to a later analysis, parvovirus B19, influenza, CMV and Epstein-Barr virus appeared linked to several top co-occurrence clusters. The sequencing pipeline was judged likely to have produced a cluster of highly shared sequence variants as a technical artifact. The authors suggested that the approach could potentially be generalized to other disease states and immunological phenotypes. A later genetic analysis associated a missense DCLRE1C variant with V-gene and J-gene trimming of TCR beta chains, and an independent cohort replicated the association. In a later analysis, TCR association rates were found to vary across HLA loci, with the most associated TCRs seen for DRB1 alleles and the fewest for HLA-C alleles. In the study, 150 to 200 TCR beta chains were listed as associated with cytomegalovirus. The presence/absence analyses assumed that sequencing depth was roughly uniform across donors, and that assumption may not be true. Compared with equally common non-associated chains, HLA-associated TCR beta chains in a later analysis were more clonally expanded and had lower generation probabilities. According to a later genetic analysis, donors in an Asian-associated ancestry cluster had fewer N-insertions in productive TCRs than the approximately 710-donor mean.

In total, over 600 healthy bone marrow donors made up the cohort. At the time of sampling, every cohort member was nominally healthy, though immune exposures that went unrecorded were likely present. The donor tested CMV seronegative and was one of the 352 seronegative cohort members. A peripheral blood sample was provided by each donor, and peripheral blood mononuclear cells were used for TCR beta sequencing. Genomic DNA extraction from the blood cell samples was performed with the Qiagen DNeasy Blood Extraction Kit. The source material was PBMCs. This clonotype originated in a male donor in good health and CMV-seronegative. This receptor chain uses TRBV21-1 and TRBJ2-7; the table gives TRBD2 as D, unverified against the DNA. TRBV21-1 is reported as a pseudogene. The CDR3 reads CASSTYKLYEQYF. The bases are TGTGCCAGCAGCACATATAAGCTCTACGAGCAGTACTTC.